One and the same sample provided the 16 T cell receptor beta chains below, sequenced in a study of cytomegalovirus exposure and HLA in healthy donors. Method: immunoSEQ multiplex PCR; TCRdb's copy keeps in-frame clones and lacks some. Among more than 300,000 clones listed, 70% to 90% were seen once. Specimen: PBMCs. These TCRs come from a woman under 30 in good health and CMV-seronegative.

This chain uses TRBV5-1 with TRBJ2-5, with a tentative D call TRBD1 (6 bases). Trimming left V 4 bases short and J 0 bases short, with 10 bases between. The CDR3 has 14 amino acids. CDR1 is SGHRS and CDR2 is YFSETQ in the germline V gene. The DNA of the CDR3 is TGCGCCAGCAGCCCACAGGGTAACCAAGAGACCCAGTACTTC. As protein: CASSPQGNQETQYF.

CDR3 residues: CASSPGAGELFF. In DNA, the CDR3 is TGTGCCAGCAGCCCGGGAGCCGGGGAGCTGTTTTTT. V usage is TRBV6-6 and J usage is TRBJ2-2, with D possibly TRBD2 on 6 matching bases. CDR1 and CDR2 (germline): MNHNY, SVGAGI (reference sequence). Trimming shortened V by 6 bases and J by 6 bases, and 8 bases separated the two germline ends. CDR3 length equals 12 residues.

The rearrangement links TRBV27 to TRBJ2-7, with 9 bases aligning to TRBD2. This CDR3 has 13 residues. The trim removed 6 bases at V and 2 bases at J, leaving 2 bases unmatched. The germline V gene has CDR1 MNHEY and CDR2 SMNVEV (reference sequence). The CDR3 DNA is TGTGCCAGCAGGCTAGCGGGAACCTACGAGCAGTACTTC. This translates into CASRLAGTYEQYF.

The chain recombines TRBV6-6 with TRBJ2-2; TRBD1 aligns across 12 bases. This CDR3 spans 16 amino acids. Germline V gives CDR1 MNHNY, CDR2 SVGAGI (reference sequence). After removal of 5 bases from V and 4 bases from J, the junction contained 5 bases not matched to a gene. The CDR3 DNA is TGTGCCAGCAGTCCACCGGGACAGGGGGCCACCGGGGAGCTGTTTTTT. Translating gives CASSPPGQGATGELFF.

The chain combines TRBV5-1 with TRBJ1-1; weak D call: TRBD1 (6 bases). Trimming took 2 bases from V and 6 from J, leaving 14 bases between them. CDR3 length: 14 amino acids. Germline assignment: CDR1 SGHRS and CDR2 YFSETQ. CDR3 loop: CASSFSDSPPEAFF. CDR3 DNA: TGCGCCAGCAGCTTCTCGGACAGCCCGCCTGAAGCTTTCTTT.

The rearrangement uses TRBV2 and TRBJ2-5; 9 bases are shared with TRBD2. The V and J ends lost 1 base and 4 bases, in that order; junction bases with no gene match: 4. The V gene's germline CDR1 is SNHLY and CDR2 FYNNEI. The CDR3 runs 15 residues. CDR3 sequence reads: CASSEGGTSRETQYF. DNA for the CDR3: TGTGCCAGCAGTGAAGGGGGGACTAGCCGAGAGACCCAGTACTTC. Full variable domain (outside the CDR3, taken from reference TRBV2 and TRBJ2-5): EPEVTQTPSHQVTQMGQEVILRCVPISNHLYFYWYRQILGQKVEFLVSFYNNEISEKSEIFDDQFSVERPDGSNFTLKIRSTKLEDSAMYFCASSEGGTSRETQYFGPGTRLLVL.

The chain joins TRBV19 to TRBJ2-3; tentatively, D is TRBD1 (6 bases). Germline CDR1 and CDR2: LNHDA and SQIVND (reference sequence). V lost 6 bases to trimming and J lost 1 base, with 11 bases between them. This CDR3 comprises 14 residues. CDR3 sequence: CASRDRQGTDTQYF. CDR3 DNA: TGTGCCAGTAGGGATCGACAGGGCACAGATACGCAGTATTTT.

J is TRBJ1-4 and V is TRBV18; maybe TRBD1 (6 bases). The V end lost 0 bases, the J end lost 4 bases, and 9 bases lay between the germline ends. The germline gives CDR1 KGHSH, CDR2 LQKENI. The CDR3 is 15 amino acids. CDR3 in amino acids: CASSPPSRGNEKLFF. Written as DNA, the CDR3 is TGTGCCAGCTCACCACCGTCCAGGGGTAATGAAAAACTGTTTTTT. The full variable domain, rest sourced from reference TRBV18 and TRBJ1-4, is NAGVMQNPRHLVRRRGQEARLRCSPMKGHSHVYWYRQLPEEGLKFMVYLQKENIIDESGMPKERFSAEFPKEGPSILRIQQVVRGDSAAYFCASSPPSRGNEKLFFGSGTQLSVL.

CDR3 amino acids: CASSRGLGAETQYF. CDR3 DNA: TGCGCCAGCAGCCGCGGGCTGGGCGCGGAGACCCAGTACTTC. J is TRBJ2-5 and V is TRBV5-1; D is perhaps TRBD2 (5 bases). The germline V and J ends were trimmed by 4 bases and 5 bases, with 15 bases remaining between them. Germline values: CDR1 SGHRS, CDR2 YFSETQ. This CDR3 is 14 amino acids long.

Of note for this clone: The same CDR3 is also encoded by other DNA sequences in this sample. The CDR3 DNA reads as TGTGCCAGCAGCCTGGGACTAGCGGGAACCTACGAGCAGTACTTC. Its protein product is CASSLGLAGTYEQYF. The V gene is TRBV7-2, the J gene TRBJ2-7; TRBD2 agrees at 13 bases. Germline loops: CDR1 SGHTA, CDR2 FQGNSA. V lost 5 bases, J lost 2 bases, and 3 bases stayed unmatched. This CDR3 is 15 amino acids long.

This sequence joins TRBV13 and TRBJ2-2; 11 nucleotides align to TRBD2. The CDR3 is 22 residues long. Germline V gives CDR1 PRHDT, CDR2 FYEKMQ (reference sequence). The J segment lost 7 bases and the V segment lost 4 bases, leaving 26 bases of the junction unmatched. CDR3 loop: CASSSPGTGIPLAGVPGGELFF. The CDR3 DNA reads as TGTGCCAGCAGCTCCCCTGGGACAGGGATCCCACTAGCGGGAGTTCCAGGCGGGGAGCTGTTTTTT.

The count of this clone is one. CDR3 DNA sequence: TGCGCCAGCAGCTTTCCGACTAGTGGGACCGGGGAGCTGTTTTTT. It specifies CASSFPTSGTGELFF. The V call is TRBV5-1, the J call TRBJ2-2, with D perhaps TRBD2 (6 bases). The CDR3 sequence is 15 residues long. The germline V and J ends were trimmed by 2 bases and 5 bases, with 13 bases remaining between them. Germline CDR1 SGHRS, CDR2 YFSETQ.

The V gene is TRBV25-1, the J gene TRBJ2-1; 9 nucleotides align to TRBD2. Losses at the gene ends were 3 bases for V and 5 bases for J; bases not matched to a gene: 8. The CDR3 extends over 16 amino acids. The germline CDR1 and CDR2 sequences are MGHDK and SYGVNS. CDR3 bases: TGTGCCAGCAGTGATCGCCTAGCGGGGATTCACAATGAGCAGTTCTTC. Protein: CASSDRLAGIHNEQFF.

V usage is TRBV7-8 and J usage is TRBJ2-7; the D is unclear. The CDR3 is 14 residues long. V lost 0 bases and J lost 5, with 11 bases in between. Germline assignment: CDR1 SGHVS and CDR2 FQNEAQ. CDR3 in DNA: TGTGCCAGCAGCTTAGCGCCCCTCGGAGACGAGCAGTACTTC. Amino acid sequence: CASSLAPLGDEQYF.

This rearrangement joins TRBV27 to TRBJ1-2; 10 bases map to TRBD1. With 6 bases clipped from V and 3 bases from J, the junction kept 13 bases outside the gene matches. The CDR3 sequence is 17 residues long. Germline V gene lookup returns CDR1 MNHEY and CDR2 SMNVEV (reference sequence). This CDR3 reads CASSPLRDRGIDYGYTF. For the CDR3, the DNA is TGTGCCAGCAGCCCGCTTCGGGACAGGGGAATAGACTATGGCTACACCTTC.

This clone was seen a single time. V and J are TRBV5-4 and TRBJ1-4, with D possibly matching TRBD1 (6 bases). CDR3 length: 14 amino acids. CDR1 SGHNT and CDR2 YYREEE come from the germline V gene (reference sequence). V lost 4 bases and J lost 5, with 12 bases in between. CDR3 sequence reads: CASSQQGQNEKLFF. The CDR3 region has the DNA TGTGCCAGCAGCCAACAGGGCCAAAATGAAAAACTGTTTTTT.